The 2 T cell receptor beta chains given below trace back to one sample, sequenced in a study of T-cell memory formation after mild COVID-19. TCRdb re-called the 5' RACE reads with MiXCR, one entry per CDR3 protein. This table has roughly 150,000 distinct CDR3 sequences, roughly 15% appearing once. The sample was PBMCs or a T cell subset sorted from them (not recorded which). Receptor source: an adult woman who had mild COVID-19 (a few samples of this study predate the infection). Cell type and time point are not known.

This clonotype was found a few times. The chain has TRBV7-6 and TRBJ2-2; TRBD2 matches at 10 bases. This CDR3 is built from 16 residues. Germline lookup yields CDR1 SGHVS and CDR2 FNYEAQ. J lost 1 base, V lost 1 base, and 0 bases had no gene match. In DNA form, the CDR3 reads TGTGCCAGCAGCTTAGTAGCGGGGGGGAACACCGGGGAGCTGTTTTTT. Translation gives CASSLVAGGNTGELFF.

This clonotype was observed a few times. The chain carries TRBV6-2 or TRBV6-3 and TRBJ2-2; TRBD1 might be the D (5 bases). V lost 6 bases and J 4 bases, leaving 18 bases between the germline ends. Per germline, CDR1 MNHEY and CDR2 SVGEGT. There are 16 residues in the CDR3. This CDR3 is CASRPPFRAVTGELFF. The CDR3 DNA follows: TGTGCCAGCAGACCCCCTTTCAGGGCGGTCACCGGGGAGCTGTTTTTT.